This T cell receptor (beta chain) is from a study of cytomegalovirus exposure and HLA in healthy donors (dated by TCRdb to about 2017). Describing the broader study: In an earlier analysis of roughly 500 of the donors, around 300 Gb of sequence data and 90 million to 130 million unique TCR beta sequences from about 179 million T cells were reported. The study aimed to test whether signatures of past pathogen exposure could be identified by cataloging public T cell receptors. In a later genetic analysis, genome-wide SNP genotypes for about three fifths of the 666 donors were used, and that subset was treated as a discovery cohort. HLA typing included class I and class II loci at four-digit resolution. High-throughput TCR immunosequencing, statistical association of individual TCRs with disease status, and machine learning were combined to predict cytomegalovirus infection status. The T cell repertoires of some 700 subjects were profiled by immunosequencing and related to cytomegalovirus serostatus. Donor age, sex, ethnicity and CMV serostatus were collected together with the repertoire data. An early release covering about 600 HLA-typed donors comprised approximately 290 gigabases of sequencing data and tens of millions of unique TCR sequences. In an earlier analysis of several hundred of the donors, high-throughput TCR beta sequencing was used to judge whether each TCR beta V gene segment behaved as functional or pseudogenic. Among the roughly 400 genotyped donors, around 81% belonged to the genetic ancestry cluster associated with self-reported Caucasian donors. Among about 370 genotyped donors of the cohort, an average of approximately 240,000 unique TCR beta nucleotide sequences was sequenced per donor, of which about 18% were non-productive. Rather than using new phenotypic data, the later analysis identified candidate immune exposures from TCR beta sequences and from how often those sequences occurred across donors. In addition to the first cohort of around 670 subjects, a separate validation cohort of 130 or so different subjects was used. To study patterns of TCR occurrence, a later analysis re-analyzed previously published TCR beta repertoires from hundreds of donors and added high-resolution HLA genotyping. All discovery cohort repertoires had been generated using a single sequencing platform. Typing coverage varied by locus: 629-630 donors for A, B, C, DRB1 and DQB1; approximately 520 for DQA1; more than 600 for DPA1; roughly 450 for DPB1. Five DR-DQ haplotypes were handled as single units for association and clustering, since linkage in the cohort was strong.

Library preparation used the immunoSEQ multiplex PCR assay. A mixture of 60 forward primers for TCR Vbeta segments and 13 reverse primers for TCR Jbeta segments was used in the multiplex PCR. The CDR3 region of rearranged TCR beta genes was amplified from genomic DNA with a multiplex PCR assay. Amplified TCR beta libraries were sequenced as 87-base-pair reads on the Illumina HiSeq System. The source study handled its data this way. A later analysis counted about 80 million unique TCR beta chains across the approximately 700 repertoires, and some 12 million of these chains were shared by at least two donors. Raw reads were error-corrected and collapsed into unique sequences by a nearest-neighbor algorithm in which closely related sequences were merged to remove PCR and sequencing errors. Alignment of CDR3 sequences to IMGT reference sequences was used to assign V, D and J gene segments. For a sequence to be retained, a match of at least six nucleotides was required to both a V gene segment and a J gene segment. A rearrangement counted as productive if the CDR3 had no stop codons and remained in frame with V and J, and every other rearrangement counted as non-productive. CDR3 was defined by IMGT convention, running from the second conserved V-encoded cysteine to the conserved J-encoded phenylalanine. Sequences without an unambiguous match to a single V gene segment were excluded from the earlier analysis of about 600 of the donors. In an earlier analysis of around 590 of the donors, a V segment was called functional when productive rearrangements were above 56.7%, and segregating when the standard deviation between donors exceeded 5%. A statistical classification framework was developed to diagnose cytomegalovirus status using the catalog of TCR beta chain sequences. In a later analysis, TCR nucleotide sequences were compared against IMGT/GENE-DB human TR gene sequences so that V and J genes could be assigned. A later analysis assigned CDR3 sequences and most-parsimonious VDJ recombination scenarios with the TCRdist pipeline. A later analysis defined each TCR beta chain by its CDR3 amino acid sequence plus V-gene family, and excluded reads lacking a unique V-gene family. As a way to deal with suspected cross-contamination and a sequencing artifact, a later analysis dropped roughly 620 nucleotide sequences that were highly shared and had low generation probability. A later analysis calculated a clonal expansion index for each public chain from normalized within-repertoire ranks of inferred template counts. A later analysis computed generation probabilities with a VDJ recombination model fitted to out-of-frame rearrangements, and checked the results against IGoR. In a later analysis, hypergeometric tests were used to score TCR-TCR, TCR-HLA and TCR-CMV co-occurrence, with a repertoire-size bias correction applied to TCR pairs. To estimate false discovery rates, a later analysis permuted the HLA or CMV assignments 20 times. A later analysis grouped co-occurring TCRs with DBSCAN, adding TCRdist sequence similarity when clustering within HLA-allele-positive subsets. Repertoires with fewer than 30,000 or more than 120,000 public chains, plus five repertoires with anomalous nucleotide sharing, were excluded from co-occurrence clustering. TCRdb provides this immuneACCESS table in a form limited to in-frame rearrangements. Some clones are lacking; in checked studies, under half of them reflect an unresolved V gene, and why the rest are absent is not known. V, J and clone size derive from that table, while D and trimming were established from the DNA sequence. The sample records about 120,000 clones, about 8.6% of which are singletons. Approximately 6.4% of the sample comes from the top ten.

Notes on this clone: What this receptor recognizes is not known. Nothing much larger sits one base from this clone, and base qualities are not available.

The cohort comprised 550 to 700 healthy bone marrow donors. At the time of sampling, every cohort member was nominally healthy, though immune exposures that went unrecorded were likely present. The donor tested CMV seropositive, placing the donor among the 289 seropositive members of the cohort. Each donor provided a peripheral blood sample, and peripheral blood mononuclear cells were used for TCR beta sequencing. The Qiagen DNeasy Blood Extraction Kit was used to extract genomic DNA from the blood cell samples. Measured from the cysteine to the phenylalanine, the CDR3 is 14 residues long. The CDR3 DNA has 42 bases and is translated from base 1. V was cut back by 7 bases and J by 11 bases, leaving a gap of 23 bases between them. CDR1 and CDR2 were assigned from the germline V gene (reference sequence) as SEHNR and FQNEAQ. Results and caveats for the whole study, not just this receptor: Because HLA typing was missing for some donors at each locus, association tests included only the typed subset. Correlated functional status among segregating V segments might be attributable to linkage disequilibrium, but an unknown experimental factor could not be ruled out. Because counts were too low, roughly 17 rarely observed V segments, including chromosome 9 orphons, were left out of the earlier analysis of a few hundred of the donors. A later analysis found that TCR association rates varied across HLA loci, with DRB1 alleles showing the most associated TCRs and HLA-C alleles the fewest. In a later analysis, some 17,000 TCR beta sequences were associated with specific HLA alleles at a false discovery rate of 0.05. Sequencing depth was assumed to be roughly uniform across donors in the presence/absence analyses, though that assumption may not hold. A further reported finding was that TCR beta sequences accurately predicted the HLA-A and HLA-B alleles for most subjects in the first cohort. An earlier analysis of around 500 of the donors showed that most TCR beta V segments appeared in productive rearrangements either about 87% or about 30% of the time, which broadly matched IMGT annotations. According to the authors, the approach could potentially be generalized to other disease states and immunological phenotypes. Cytomegalovirus status was reported to be diagnosed by the classifier with high specificity and sensitivity in both the original and validation cohorts. Compared with equally common non-associated chains, HLA-associated TCR beta chains in a later analysis were more clonally expanded and had lower generation probabilities. The only immune exposure information available for the cohort was CMV serostatus. A total of 164 TCR beta chains were listed by the study as associated with cytomegalovirus. When HLA alleles, especially DR and DQ, strongly co-occurred, TCR associations were difficult to assign to individual alleles. While some public TCRs were present in many individuals, most TCR sequences turned up only very rarely across donors. Most CMV-associated TCR beta chains appeared to be HLA-restricted in a later analysis, and the HLA associations seemed to be driven largely by CMV exposure. Only TCR beta chains were sequenced in this cohort, and the absence of alpha or paired-chain data limited detectable features. In vitro tests confirmed that a few of the cytomegalovirus-associated TCR beta chains recognize cytomegalovirus antigens. Compared with the roughly 710-donor mean, donors in an Asian-associated ancestry cluster had fewer N-insertions in productive TCRs, according to a later genetic analysis. A later genetic analysis associated a missense DCLRE1C variant with V-gene and J-gene trimming of TCR beta chains, and an independent cohort replicated the association. Several of the top co-occurrence clusters appeared to be linked to parvovirus B19, influenza, CMV and Epstein-Barr virus, according to a later analysis. A cluster of highly shared sequence variants was judged likely to represent a technical artifact of the sequencing pipeline. Some IMGT-functional V segments, including TRBV6-2 and TRBV6-3, could not be told apart with the 87-base-pair reads, so those segments were excluded.

Sequencing was done on a sample of PBMCs. Rearrangement joined TRBV7-9 to TRBJ1-2; no D gene can be assigned with confidence. The source of this sequence is a woman in her thirties or forties in good health and CMV-seropositive. The nucleotide sequence is given as TGTGCCAGCACCCCCGGAGGGCAGCCTAGTAGGTACACCTTC. This gives the protein CASTPGGQPSRYTF.